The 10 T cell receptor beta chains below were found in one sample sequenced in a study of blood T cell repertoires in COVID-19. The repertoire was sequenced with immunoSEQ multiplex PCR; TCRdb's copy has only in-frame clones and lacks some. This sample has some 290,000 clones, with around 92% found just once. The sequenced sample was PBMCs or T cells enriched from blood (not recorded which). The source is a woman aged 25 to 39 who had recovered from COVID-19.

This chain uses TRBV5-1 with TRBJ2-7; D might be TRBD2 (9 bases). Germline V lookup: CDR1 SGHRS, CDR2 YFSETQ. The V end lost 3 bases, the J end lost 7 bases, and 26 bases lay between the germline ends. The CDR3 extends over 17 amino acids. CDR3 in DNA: TGCGCCAGCAGCTCAGGACAGGGCCTAGCGGGGACGGGGGAGCAGTACTTC. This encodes CASSSGQGLAGTGEQYF. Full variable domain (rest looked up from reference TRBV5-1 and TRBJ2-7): KAGVTQTPRYLIKTRGQQVTLSCSPISGHRSVSWYQQTPGQGLQFLFEYFSETQRNKGNFPGRFSGRQFSNSRSEMNVSTLELGDSALYLCASSSGQGLAGTGEQYFGPGTRLTVT.

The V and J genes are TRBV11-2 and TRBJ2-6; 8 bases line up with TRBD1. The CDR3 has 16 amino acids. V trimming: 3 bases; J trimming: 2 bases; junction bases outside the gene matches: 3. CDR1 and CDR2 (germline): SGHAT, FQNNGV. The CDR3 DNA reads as TGTGCCAGCAGCTTTTTACAGGGGGCTGGGGCCAACGTCCTGACTTTC. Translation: CASSFLQGAGANVLTF.

CDR3 sequence (DNA): TGCGCCAGCAGGAACGTAGGCAAGGAGAGGTTAGCTGAAGCTTTCTTT. It is translated as CASRNVGKERLAEAFF. The V call is TRBV4-1, the J call TRBJ1-1; D not resolved. Trimming shortened V by 6 bases and J by 6 bases, and 23 bases separated the two germline ends. The CDR3 totals 16 residues. Germline V gives CDR1 MGHRA, CDR2 YSYEKL.

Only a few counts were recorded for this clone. CDR3 sequence: CASSLSSDSYYNEQFF. The CDR3 nucleotides are TGTGCCAGCAGTTTATCTTCCGACAGTTACTACAATGAGCAGTTCTTC. The chain uses TRBV27 and TRBJ2-1; TRBD1 is a possible D gene (5 bases). This CDR3 has 16 residues. CDR1 and CDR2 from the germline V gene are MNHEY and SMNVEV (reference sequence). V was cut by 0 bases and J by 3 bases, with 12 bases left in between.

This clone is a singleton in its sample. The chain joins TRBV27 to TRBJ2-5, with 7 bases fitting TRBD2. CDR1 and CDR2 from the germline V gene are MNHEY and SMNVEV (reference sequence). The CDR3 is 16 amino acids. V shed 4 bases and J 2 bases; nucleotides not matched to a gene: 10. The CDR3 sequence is CASSSRDPGLQETQYF. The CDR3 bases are TGTGCCAGCAGTTCTAGGGACCCGGGACTACAAGAGACCCAGTACTTC.

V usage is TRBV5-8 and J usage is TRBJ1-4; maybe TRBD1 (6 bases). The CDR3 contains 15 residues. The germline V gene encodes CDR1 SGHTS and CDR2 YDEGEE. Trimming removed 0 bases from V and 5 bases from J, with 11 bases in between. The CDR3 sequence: CASSLAGGHNEKLFF. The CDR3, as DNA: TGTGCCAGCAGCTTGGCCGGGGGGCACAATGAAAAACTGTTTTTT. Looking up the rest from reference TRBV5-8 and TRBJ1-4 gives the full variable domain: EAGVTQSPTHLIKTRGQQATLRCSPISGHTSVYWYQQALGLGLQFLLWYDEGEERNRGNFPPRFSGRQFPNYSSELNVNALELEDSALYLCASSLAGGHNEKLFFGSGTQLSVL.

The CDR3 bases are TGTGCCAGCAGTGATGAGGCGGGAGGGTCCGAGCAGTACTTC. This codes for CASSDEAGGSEQYF. The chain links TRBV2 to TRBJ2-7, with TRBD2 matching 9 bases. The germline CDR1 and CDR2 sequences are SNHLY and FYNNEI. This CDR3 spans 14 amino acids. With V trimmed by 3 bases and J by 6 bases, 6 bases remained unmatched.

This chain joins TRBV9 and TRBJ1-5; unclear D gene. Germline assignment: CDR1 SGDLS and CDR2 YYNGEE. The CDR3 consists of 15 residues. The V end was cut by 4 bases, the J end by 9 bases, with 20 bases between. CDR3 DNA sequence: TGTGCCAGCAGCCCCCACGTAGAGCTCCGGGGGCCCCAGCATTTT. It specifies CASSPHVELRGPQHF.

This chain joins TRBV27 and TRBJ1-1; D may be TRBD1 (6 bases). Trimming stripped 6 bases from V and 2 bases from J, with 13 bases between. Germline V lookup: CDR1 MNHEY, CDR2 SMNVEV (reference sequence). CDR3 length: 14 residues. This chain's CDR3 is CASRQVGGNTEAFF. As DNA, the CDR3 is TGTGCCAGCAGGCAGGTAGGGGGAAACACTGAAGCTTTCTTT.

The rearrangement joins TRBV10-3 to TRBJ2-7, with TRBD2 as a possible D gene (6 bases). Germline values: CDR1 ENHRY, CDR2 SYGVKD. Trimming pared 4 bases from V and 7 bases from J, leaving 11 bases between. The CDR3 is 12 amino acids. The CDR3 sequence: CAISALAEEQYF. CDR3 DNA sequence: TGTGCCATCAGTGCACTAGCAGAAGAGCAGTACTTC.